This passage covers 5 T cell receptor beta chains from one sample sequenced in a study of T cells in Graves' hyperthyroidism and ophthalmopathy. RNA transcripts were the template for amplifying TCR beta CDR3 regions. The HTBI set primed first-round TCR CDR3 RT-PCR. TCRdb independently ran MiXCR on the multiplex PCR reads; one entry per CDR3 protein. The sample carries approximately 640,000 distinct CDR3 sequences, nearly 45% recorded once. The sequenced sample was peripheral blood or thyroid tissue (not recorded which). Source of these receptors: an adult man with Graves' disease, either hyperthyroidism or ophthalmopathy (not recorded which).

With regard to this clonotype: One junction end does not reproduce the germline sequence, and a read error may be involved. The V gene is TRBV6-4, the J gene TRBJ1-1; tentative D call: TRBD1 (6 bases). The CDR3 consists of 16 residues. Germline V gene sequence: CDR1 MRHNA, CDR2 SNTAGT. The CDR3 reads CASSDPPGHLSTEALF. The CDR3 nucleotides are TGTGCCAGCAGTGACCCTCCGGGACACCTGAGCACTGAAGCTCTCTTT.

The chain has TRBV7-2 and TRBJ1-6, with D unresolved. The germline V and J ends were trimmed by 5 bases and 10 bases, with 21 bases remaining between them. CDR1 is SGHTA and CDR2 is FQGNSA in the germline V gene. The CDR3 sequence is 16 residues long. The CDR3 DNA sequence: TGTGCCAGCAGCCCACCCTTCCCCGGCCCAGGATCACCCCTCCACTTT. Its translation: CASSPPFPGPGSPLHF.

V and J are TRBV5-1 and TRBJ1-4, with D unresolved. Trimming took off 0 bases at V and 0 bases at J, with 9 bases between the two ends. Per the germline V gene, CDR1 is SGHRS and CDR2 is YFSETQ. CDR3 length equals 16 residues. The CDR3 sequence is CASSLAVGATNEKLFF. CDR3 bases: TGCGCCAGCAGCTTGGCGGTTGGTGCAACTAATGAAAAACTGTTTTTT. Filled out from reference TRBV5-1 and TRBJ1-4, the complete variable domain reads KAGVTQTPRYLIKTRGQQVTLSCSPISGHRSVSWYQQTPGQGLQFLFEYFSETQRNKGNFPGRFSGRQFSNSRSEMNVSTLELGDSALYLCASSLAVGATNEKLFFGSGTQLSVL.

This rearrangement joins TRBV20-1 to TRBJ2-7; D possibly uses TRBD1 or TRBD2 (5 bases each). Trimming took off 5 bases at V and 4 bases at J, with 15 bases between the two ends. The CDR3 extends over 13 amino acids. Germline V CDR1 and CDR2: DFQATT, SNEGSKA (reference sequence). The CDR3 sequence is CSARSGSRYEQYF. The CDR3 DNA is TGCAGTGCTCGTTCAGGGAGTAGGTACGAGCAGTACTTC.

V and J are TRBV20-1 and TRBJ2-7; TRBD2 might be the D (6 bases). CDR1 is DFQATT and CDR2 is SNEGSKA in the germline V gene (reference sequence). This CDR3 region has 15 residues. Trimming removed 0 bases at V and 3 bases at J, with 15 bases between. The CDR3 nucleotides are TGCAGTGCTAGAGAGGCCGGGGGTGCCTTCTACGAGCAGTACTTC. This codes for CSAREAGGAFYEQYF.